The next 27 T cell receptor beta chains were all read from a single sample in a study of blood T cell repertoires in COVID-19. Data came from immunoSEQ multiplex PCR; TCRdb stores just in-frame clones and leaves some out. Among over 250,000 clones listed, 80% to 90% were seen once. Specimen: peripheral blood. These receptors originate from a woman aged 45-65 years who had recovered from COVID-19.

The chain is built from TRBV7-9 and TRBJ2-2; possible D gene TRBD2, 7 bases. There are 14 residues in the CDR3. CDR1 and CDR2 from the germline V gene are SEHNR and FQNEAQ (reference sequence). Deletions cut 6 bases from V and 4 bases from J, with 12 bases between. The CDR3 spells CASRKGGGTGELFF. CDR3 nucleotide sequence: TGTGCCAGCAGGAAAGGGGGGGGCACCGGGGAGCTGTTTTTT.

This chain connects TRBV3-1 (or the pseudogene TRBV3-2) to TRBJ1-4, with a tentative D call TRBD1 (5 bases). Germline V lookup: CDR1 LGHDT, CDR2 YNNKEL (reference sequence). The CDR3 contains 16 residues. Trimming shortened V by 3 bases and J by 4 bases, and 15 bases separated the two germline ends. The chain's CDR3 is CASSHPGGVGNEKLFF. The CDR3, as DNA: TGTGCCAGCAGCCACCCCGGGGGAGTGGGTAATGAAAAACTGTTTTTT.

V usage is TRBV28 and J usage is TRBJ1-2; D may be TRBD1 (6 bases). The V end lost 6 bases, the J end lost 2 bases, and 16 bases lay between the germline ends. This CDR3 has 15 amino acids. Looked up from germline, CDR1 is MDHEN and CDR2 is SYDVKM. The CDR3 spells CASRIGGQMNYGYTF. The CDR3 region has the DNA TGTGCCAGCAGAATAGGGGGACAAATGAACTATGGCTACACCTTC.

The chain employs TRBV2 and TRBJ1-2; no reliable D call. Trimming cost V 6 bases and J 0 bases, with 20 bases left between them. This CDR3 region has 17 residues. From germline, CDR1 is SNHLY and CDR2 FYNNEI. CDR3 residues: CASSPATARYTNYGYTF. As DNA, the CDR3 is TGTGCCAGCAGCCCGGCGACTGCAAGGTACACTAACTATGGCTACACCTTC.

As regards this clone: Other DNA sequences in this specimen translate into the identical CDR3. The rearrangement joins TRBV11-2 to TRBJ2-7; a possible D gene is TRBD1 (6 bases). This CDR3 has 14 amino acids. V lost 1 base to trimming and J lost 2 bases, with 9 bases between them. Per germline, CDR1 SGHAT and CDR2 FQNNGV. In DNA form, the CDR3 reads TGTGCCAGCAGCTTAGGGACAGTTACCTACGAGCAGTACTTC. This codes for CASSLGTVTYEQYF.

This CDR3 reads CASSPQGPTYNEQFF. The CDR3 DNA sequence: TGCGCCAGCAGCCCACAGGGGCCTACCTACAATGAGCAGTTCTTC. The chain combines TRBV4-3 with TRBJ2-1; 7 nucleotides line up with TRBD1. The length of the CDR3 is 15 residues. V gave up 4 bases and J gave up 2 bases; unmatched junction bases: 5. CDR1 LGHNA and CDR2 YSLEER come from the germline V gene.

This clone has only one observation. This chain links TRBV6-5 with TRBJ1-1; perhaps TRBD1 as D (6 bases). The V and J ends lost 2 bases and 1 base respectively, with 8 bases between them. The CDR3 runs 14 residues. The germline CDR1 and CDR2 sequences are MNHEY and SVGAGI. CDR3 DNA: TGTGCCAGCAGTTACCCGGGACAGAACACTGAAGCTTTCTTT. It specifies CASSYPGQNTEAFF.

The CDR3 protein is CASSQDSPRAGISDTQYF. DNA of the CDR3: TGCGCCAGCAGCCAAGATTCCCCCCGAGCGGGAATCTCAGATACGCAGTATTTT. The chain combines TRBV4-3 with TRBJ2-3; the match to TRBD2 covers 7 bases. The junction had 13 bases not matched to a gene; V was cut back by 0 bases and J by 4 bases. CDR1 and CDR2 (germline): LGHNA, YSLEER. The CDR3 consists of 18 residues.

The V call is TRBV27, the J call TRBJ1-2, with D tentatively TRBD1 (5 bases). Germline V CDR1 and CDR2: MNHEY, SMNVEV (reference sequence). Trimming removed 6 bases at V and 2 bases at J, with 16 bases between. CDR3 length equals 15 residues. CDR3 bases: TGTGCCAGCAGGTTTTGGGGCAGGGAAAACTATGGCTACACCTTC. This sequence encodes CASRFWGRENYGYTF.

This chain joins TRBV3-1 (or the pseudogene TRBV3-2) and TRBJ2-5; 11 positions match TRBD2. Looked up from germline, CDR1 is LGHDT and CDR2 is YNNKEL (reference sequence). The CDR3 runs to 16 residues. V shed 5 bases and J 9 bases; nucleotides not matched to a gene: 14. The CDR3: CASSYGLAGGRGSQYF. In nucleotides, the CDR3 is TGTGCCAGCAGCTACGGACTAGCGGGTGGACGCGGGTCCCAGTACTTC.

The chain combines TRBV15 with TRBJ2-1; TRBD1 agrees at 8 bases. The CDR3 loop spans 15 amino acids. CDR1 is LNHNV, CDR2 YYDKDF, per germline (reference sequence). The V and J ends lost 2 bases and 4 bases, in that order; junction bases with no gene match: 4. CDR3 DNA sequence: TGTGCCACCAGCAGACAGGGGGCGAGTTACAATGAGCAGTTCTTC. This codes for CATSRQGASYNEQFF.

The chain joins TRBV7-3 to TRBJ2-1; possible D gene TRBD2, 6 bases. This CDR3 is built from 15 residues. Germline V CDR1 and CDR2: SGHTA, FQGTGA. The V gene lost 4 bases and the J gene lost 3 bases, with 13 bases spanning the gap. The CDR3 protein is CASSYSGGSYNEQFF. CDR3 in DNA: TGTGCCAGCAGCTATAGCGGTGGGAGCTACAATGAGCAGTTCTTC.

CDR3 amino acids: CASSWQTPGQGYGYTF. DNA for the CDR3: TGTGCCAGCAGTTGGCAGACTCCGGGACAGGGCTATGGCTACACCTTC. The chain has TRBV28 and TRBJ1-2; 9 nucleotides agree with TRBD1. The ends lost 4 bases at V and 4 bases at J; junction bases unmatched: 10. Germline V gene sequence: CDR1 MDHEN, CDR2 SYDVKM. This CDR3 spans 16 amino acids.

In its sample, this clone was seen a few times. This rearrangement joins TRBV7-2 to TRBJ2-5; 15 bases are a match to TRBD2. The CDR3 totals 15 residues. Per germline, CDR1 SGHTA and CDR2 FQGNSA. Unmatched junction bases numbered 2, after V lost 5 bases and J lost 4 bases. The CDR3 protein is CASSPGLAGGETQYF. The DNA for the CDR3 is TGTGCCAGCAGCCCGGGACTAGCGGGGGGAGAGACCCAGTACTTC.

This clone was recorded once. The chain is built from TRBV11-3 and TRBJ2-7, with unresolved D. Germline-derived CDR1 and CDR2 are SGHNT and YENEEA. V was trimmed by 0 bases and J by 3 bases, leaving 6 bases between them. The CDR3 is made up of 13 amino acids. The CDR3 loop reads CASSLEGNYEQYF. Written as DNA, the CDR3 is TGTGCCAGCAGCTTAGAGGGCAACTACGAGCAGTACTTC.

This clone came up once. The chain combines TRBV20-1 with TRBJ1-1, with D unclear. This CDR3 has 13 residues. V gave up 3 bases and J gave up 0 bases, with 8 bases separating them. The germline V gene encodes CDR1 DFQATT and CDR2 SNEGSKA (reference sequence). CDR3 protein: CSASRSLNTEAFF. In DNA, the CDR3 is TGCAGTGCTAGTCGGAGTCTGAACACTGAAGCTTTCTTT.

The chain couples TRBV3-1 (or the pseudogene TRBV3-2) to TRBJ2-3; TRBD2 aligns across 7 bases. The CDR3 is 15 residues long. Germline-derived CDR1 and CDR2 are LGHDT and YNNKEL (reference sequence). V was pared by 1 base and J by 11 bases, with 12 bases of the junction left unmatched. The CDR3 protein is CASSQVEGGSILQYF. In DNA form, the CDR3 reads TGTGCCAGCAGCCAAGTGGAAGGCGGGAGTATTCTGCAGTATTTT.

The chain joins TRBV9 to TRBJ2-7; a weak D match, TRBD2 (6 bases). Trimming shortened V by 4 bases and J by 1 base, and 18 bases separated the two germline ends. The CDR3 consists of 16 residues. CDR1 is SGDLS, CDR2 YYNGEE, per germline. The CDR3 DNA follows: TGTGCCAGCAGCCCCCGCGGGGACCCCCTTTCCTACGAGCAGTACTTC. As protein: CASSPRGDPLSYEQYF. The full variable domain, rest sourced from reference TRBV9 and TRBJ2-7, is DSGVTQTPKHLITATGQRVTLRCSPRSGDLSVYWYQQSLDQGLQFLIQYYNGEERAKGNILERFSAQQFPDLHSELNLSSLELGDSALYFCASSPRGDPLSYEQYFGPGTRLTVT.

The chain uses TRBV14 and TRBJ2-7; 7 bases are shared with TRBD2. Germline V gives CDR1 SGHDN, CDR2 FVKESK. This CDR3 has 18 residues. The junction had 15 bases not matched to a gene; V was cut back by 0 bases and J by 4 bases. The DNA of the CDR3 is TGTGCCAGCAGCCAAGATTTTCAGGGAGGGCCTTTGAAATACGAGCAGTACTTC. It specifies CASSQDFQGGPLKYEQYF.

The chain links TRBV27 to TRBJ2-1; D remains ambiguous. Germline V gives CDR1 MNHEY, CDR2 SMNVEV (reference sequence). This CDR3 spans 14 amino acids. Trimming left V 3 bases short and J 3 bases short, with 9 bases between. CDR3 in amino acids: CASSFPGSYNEQFF. The CDR3 DNA follows: TGTGCCAGCAGTTTCCCAGGCAGCTACAATGAGCAGTTCTTC.

There are a few counts of this clone. The chain carries TRBV19 and TRBJ2-5, with TRBD1 matching over 7 bases. Per the germline V gene, CDR1 is LNHDA and CDR2 is SQIVND (reference sequence). Losses at the gene ends were 4 bases for V and 5 bases for J; bases not matched to a gene: 10. The CDR3 length is 15 residues. The CDR3 DNA reads TGTGCCAGTAGTACCGCTTACAGGGGCTGGGAGACCCAGTACTTC. Residues: CASSTAYRGWETQYF.

The rearrangement links TRBV28 to TRBJ2-7, with a tentative D call TRBD1 (6 bases). V lost 4 bases to trimming and J lost 7 bases, with 14 bases between them. Germline CDR1 reads MDHEN; CDR2 reads SYDVKM. CDR3 length: 13 residues. CDR3 residues: CASSSGTTGEQYF. The CDR3, as DNA: TGTGCCAGCAGTTCCGGGACAACGGGGGAGCAGTACTTC.

This clone has just one count. The chain couples TRBV28 to TRBJ2-1; the match to TRBD2 covers 8 bases. This CDR3 region has 14 residues. V dropped 11 bases and J dropped 6; count of bases not matched to a gene: 12. Germline CDR1 is MDHEN and CDR2 is SYDVKM. The chain's CDR3 is CASELGGGSNEQFF. The CDR3 coding sequence is TGTGCCTCCGAACTTGGCGGGGGGAGCAATGAGCAGTTCTTC.

V gene TRBV28 combines with J gene TRBJ2-7; perhaps TRBD1 as D (5 bases). Germline values: CDR1 MDHEN, CDR2 SYDVKM. Trimming removed 3 bases from V and 2 bases from J, with 8 bases in between. The CDR3 has 13 residues. The CDR3 DNA is TGTGCCAGCAGTTTCCAGGGAACCTACGAGCAGTACTTC. Its protein is CASSFQGTYEQYF.

This clone was detected once. The rearrangement links TRBV2 to TRBJ1-2; D perhaps matches TRBD1 (6 bases). Germline V CDR1 and CDR2: SNHLY, FYNNEI. Trimming shortened V by 3 bases and J by 6 bases, and 20 bases separated the two germline ends. This CDR3 spans 16 amino acids. The DNA for the CDR3 is TGTGCCAGCAGTGACCCGTTGGGACAAATCGGGGATGGCTACACCTTC. This translates into CASSDPLGQIGDGYTF.

The chain joins TRBV25-1 to TRBJ2-7, with D unclear. The CDR3 contains 14 residues. The V gene lost 1 base and the J gene lost 4 bases, with 11 bases spanning the gap. CDR1 and CDR2 (germline): MGHDK, SYGVNS. The CDR3 here is CASSELGTDYEQYF. The DNA for the CDR3 is TGTGCCAGCAGTGAATTAGGAACAGATTACGAGCAGTACTTC.

This chain connects TRBV29-1 to TRBJ2-7; 7 bases are a match to TRBD1. The V gene's germline CDR1 is SQVTM and CDR2 ANQGSEA. The CDR3 extends over 14 amino acids. Trimming cost V 2 bases and J 2 bases; bases outside gene matches: 6. The CDR3 loop reads CSVENRGSPYEQYF. In DNA, the CDR3 is TGCAGCGTTGAAAACAGGGGCTCCCCCTACGAGCAGTACTTC.